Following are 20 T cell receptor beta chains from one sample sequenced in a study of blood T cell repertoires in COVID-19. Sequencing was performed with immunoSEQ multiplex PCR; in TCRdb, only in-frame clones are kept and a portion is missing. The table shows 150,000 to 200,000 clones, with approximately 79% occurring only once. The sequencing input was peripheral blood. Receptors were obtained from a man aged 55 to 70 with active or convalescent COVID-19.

CDR3 sequence: CASSPGGYTGELFF. The CDR3, as DNA: TGTGCCAGCAGCCCAGGGGGTTACACCGGGGAGCTGTTTTTT. The chain uses TRBV7-2 and TRBJ2-2; 7 bases are a match to TRBD1. CDR3 size: 14 residues. V shed 5 bases, J shed 3 bases, and the junction held 3 bases outside the gene matches. Germline V gene data show CDR1 as SGHTA and CDR2 as FQGNSA. The full variable domain, rest sourced from reference TRBV7-2 and TRBJ2-2, is GAGVSQSPSNKVTEKGKDVELRCDPISGHTALYWYRQSLGQGLEFLIYFQGNSAPDKSGLPSDRFSAERTGGSVSTLTIQRTQQEDSAVYLCASSPGGYTGELFFGEGSRLTVL.

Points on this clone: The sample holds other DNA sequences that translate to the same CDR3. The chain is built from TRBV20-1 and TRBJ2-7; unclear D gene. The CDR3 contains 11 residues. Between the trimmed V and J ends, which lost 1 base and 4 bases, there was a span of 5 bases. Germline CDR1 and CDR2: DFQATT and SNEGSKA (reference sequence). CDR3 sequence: CSARVSYEQYF. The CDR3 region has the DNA TGCAGTGCTAGAGTTAGTTACGAGCAGTACTTC.

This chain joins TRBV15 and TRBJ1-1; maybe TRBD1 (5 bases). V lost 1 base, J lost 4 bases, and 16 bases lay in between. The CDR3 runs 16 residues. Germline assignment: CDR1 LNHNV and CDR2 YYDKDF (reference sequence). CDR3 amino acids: CATSRGAGEGSTEAFF. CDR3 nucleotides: TGTGCCACCAGCAGAGGTGCGGGGGAGGGGAGCACTGAAGCTTTCTTT.

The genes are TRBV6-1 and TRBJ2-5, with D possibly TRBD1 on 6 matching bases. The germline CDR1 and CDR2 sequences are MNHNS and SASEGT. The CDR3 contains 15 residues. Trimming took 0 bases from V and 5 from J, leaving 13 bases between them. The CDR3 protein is CASSEATGRPETQYF. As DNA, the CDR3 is TGTGCCAGCAGTGAAGCGACAGGACGTCCGGAGACCCAGTACTTC.

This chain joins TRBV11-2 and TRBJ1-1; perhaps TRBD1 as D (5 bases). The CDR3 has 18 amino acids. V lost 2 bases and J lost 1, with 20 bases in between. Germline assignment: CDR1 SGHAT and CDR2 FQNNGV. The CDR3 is CASSLIQGAESKNTEAFF. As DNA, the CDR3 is TGTGCCAGCAGCTTAATCCAGGGTGCGGAATCAAAGAACACTGAAGCTTTCTTT.

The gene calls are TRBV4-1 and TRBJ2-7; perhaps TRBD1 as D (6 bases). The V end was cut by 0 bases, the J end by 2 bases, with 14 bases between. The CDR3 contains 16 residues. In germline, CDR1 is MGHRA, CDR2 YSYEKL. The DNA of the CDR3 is TGCGCCAGCAGCCAAGATTATGGGACACCTACCTACGAGCAGTACTTC. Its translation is CASSQDYGTPTYEQYF.

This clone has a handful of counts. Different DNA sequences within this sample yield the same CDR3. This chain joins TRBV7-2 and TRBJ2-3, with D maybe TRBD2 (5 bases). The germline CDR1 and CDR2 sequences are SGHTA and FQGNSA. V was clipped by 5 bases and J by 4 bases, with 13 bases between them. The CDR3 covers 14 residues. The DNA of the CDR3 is TGTGCCAGCAGCCGGACTGTGGGATCAGATACGCAGTATTTT. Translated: CASSRTVGSDTQYF.

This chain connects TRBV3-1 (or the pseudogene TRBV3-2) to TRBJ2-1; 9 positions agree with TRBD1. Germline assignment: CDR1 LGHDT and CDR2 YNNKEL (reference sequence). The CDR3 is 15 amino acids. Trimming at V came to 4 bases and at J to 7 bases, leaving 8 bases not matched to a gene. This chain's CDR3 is CASSPSIQGANEQFF. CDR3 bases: TGTGCCAGCAGCCCATCGATACAGGGGGCTAATGAGCAGTTCTTC.

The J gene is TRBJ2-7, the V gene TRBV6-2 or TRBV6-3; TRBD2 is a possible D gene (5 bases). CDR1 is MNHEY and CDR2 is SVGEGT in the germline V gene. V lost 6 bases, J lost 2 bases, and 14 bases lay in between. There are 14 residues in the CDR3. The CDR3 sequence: CASSPIRGPYEQYF. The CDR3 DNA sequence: TGTGCCAGCAGCCCCATTCGGGGTCCCTACGAGCAGTACTTC.

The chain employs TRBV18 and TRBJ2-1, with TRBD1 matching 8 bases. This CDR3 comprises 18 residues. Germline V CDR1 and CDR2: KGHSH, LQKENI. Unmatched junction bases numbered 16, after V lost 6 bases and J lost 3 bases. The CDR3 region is CASSLSRVVGQGYNEQFF. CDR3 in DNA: TGTGCCAGCTCGCTTTCACGTGTCGTTGGACAGGGCTACAATGAGCAGTTCTTC.

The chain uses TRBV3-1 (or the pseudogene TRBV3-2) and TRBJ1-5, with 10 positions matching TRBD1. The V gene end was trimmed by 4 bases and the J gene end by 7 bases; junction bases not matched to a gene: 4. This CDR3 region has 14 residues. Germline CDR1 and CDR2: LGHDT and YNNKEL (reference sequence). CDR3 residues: CASSLGTGEQPQHF. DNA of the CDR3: TGTGCCAGCAGCCTAGGGACAGGGGAACAGCCCCAGCATTTT.

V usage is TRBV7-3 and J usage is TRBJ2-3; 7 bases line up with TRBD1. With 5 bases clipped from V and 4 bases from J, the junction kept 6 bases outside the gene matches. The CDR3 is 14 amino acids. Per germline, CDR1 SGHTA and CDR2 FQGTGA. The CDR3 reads CASSTQGSADTQYF. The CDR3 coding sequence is TGTGCCAGCAGCACACAGGGGAGCGCAGATACGCAGTATTTT.

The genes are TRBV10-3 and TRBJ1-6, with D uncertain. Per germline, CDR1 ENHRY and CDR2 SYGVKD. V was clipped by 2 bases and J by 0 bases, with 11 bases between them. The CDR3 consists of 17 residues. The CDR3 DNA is TGTGCCATCAGTGAGCAGCGAGGCGGCTCCTATAATTCACCCCTCCACTTT. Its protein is CAISEQRGGSYNSPLHF.

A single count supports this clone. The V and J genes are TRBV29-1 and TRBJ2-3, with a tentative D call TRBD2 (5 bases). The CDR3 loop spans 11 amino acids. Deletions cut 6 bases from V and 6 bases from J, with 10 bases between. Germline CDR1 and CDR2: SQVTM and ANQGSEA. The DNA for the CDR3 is TGCAGCGTCCTACTAGGTGATACGCAGTATTTT. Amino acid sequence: CSVLLGDTQYF.

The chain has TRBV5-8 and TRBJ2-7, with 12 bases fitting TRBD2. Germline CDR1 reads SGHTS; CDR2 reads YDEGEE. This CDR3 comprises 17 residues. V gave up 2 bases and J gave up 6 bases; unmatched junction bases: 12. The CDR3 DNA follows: TGTGCCAGCAGCTTTCCGGGACTAGCGGGCCTTCCCCGCGAGCAGTACTTC. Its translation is CASSFPGLAGLPREQYF.

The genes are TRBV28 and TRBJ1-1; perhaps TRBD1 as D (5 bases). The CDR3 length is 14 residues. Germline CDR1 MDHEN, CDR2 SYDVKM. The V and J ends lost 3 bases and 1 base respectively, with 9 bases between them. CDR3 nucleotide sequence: TGTGCCAGCAGTTTCGGGGGTTGGAACACTGAAGCTTTCTTT. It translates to CASSFGGWNTEAFF.

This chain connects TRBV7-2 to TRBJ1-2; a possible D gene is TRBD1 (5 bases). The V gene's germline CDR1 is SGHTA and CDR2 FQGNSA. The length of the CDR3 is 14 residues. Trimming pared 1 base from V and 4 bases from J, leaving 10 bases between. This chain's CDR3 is CASSLGPGIYGYTF. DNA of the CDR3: TGTGCCAGCAGCTTAGGGCCAGGGATCTATGGCTACACCTTC. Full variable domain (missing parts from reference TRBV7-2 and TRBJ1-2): GAGVSQSPSNKVTEKGKDVELRCDPISGHTALYWYRQSLGQGLEFLIYFQGNSAPDKSGLPSDRFSAERTGGSVSTLTIQRTQQEDSAVYLCASSLGPGIYGYTFGSGTRLTVV.

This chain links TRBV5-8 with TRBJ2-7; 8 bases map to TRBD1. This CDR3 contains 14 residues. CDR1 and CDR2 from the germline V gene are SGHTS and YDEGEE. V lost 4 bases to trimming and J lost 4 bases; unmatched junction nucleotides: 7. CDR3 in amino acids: CASSVRQGPYEQYF. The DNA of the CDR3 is TGTGCCAGCAGCGTTAGACAGGGGCCTTACGAGCAGTACTTC.

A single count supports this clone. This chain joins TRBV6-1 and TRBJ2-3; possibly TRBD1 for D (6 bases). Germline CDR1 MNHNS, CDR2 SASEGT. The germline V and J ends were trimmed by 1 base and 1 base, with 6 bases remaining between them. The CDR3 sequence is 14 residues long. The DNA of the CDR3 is TGTGCCAGCAGTGAAGACAGGGGCACAGATACGCAGTATTTT. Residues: CASSEDRGTDTQYF.

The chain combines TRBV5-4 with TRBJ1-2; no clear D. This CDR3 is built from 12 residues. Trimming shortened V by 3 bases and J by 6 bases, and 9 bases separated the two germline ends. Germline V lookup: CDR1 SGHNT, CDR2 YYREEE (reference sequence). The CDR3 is CASSWASDGYTF. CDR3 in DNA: TGTGCCAGCAGCTGGGCATCTGATGGCTACACCTTC.